This passage covers 30 T cell receptor beta chains from one sample sequenced in a study of blood T cell repertoires in COVID-19. Assay used: immunoSEQ multiplex PCR; TCRdb lists only in-frame clones, some missing. Of 110,000 to 150,000 clones listed, approximately 80% are singletons. The sample taken for sequencing was peripheral blood. The receptors here all came from a human donor in a cohort sampled during active COVID-19.

This sequence joins TRBV10-3 and TRBJ2-7; the D gene is possibly TRBD1 (6 bases). The germline CDR1 and CDR2 sequences are ENHRY and SYGVKD. Trimming took 8 bases from V and 3 from J, leaving 14 bases between them. The CDR3 is 13 amino acids. The CDR3 protein is CAISPGGNYEQYF. For the CDR3, the DNA is TGTGCCATCTCACCTGGGGGCAACTACGAGCAGTACTTC.

J is TRBJ1-4 and V is TRBV28; tentative D call: TRBD1 (6 bases). Germline V CDR1 and CDR2: MDHEN, SYDVKM. The CDR3 is 14 amino acids. Trimming took off 6 bases at V and 7 bases at J, with 15 bases between the two ends. The CDR3 bases are TGTGCCAGCAGGGGCAGGGGTGGGAGTGAAAAACTGTTTTTT. It codes for CASRGRGGSEKLFF. The full variable domain, with the rest looked up from reference TRBV28 and TRBJ1-4, is DVKVTQSSRYLVKRTGEKVFLECVQDMDHENMFWYRQDPGLGLRLIYFSYDVKMKEKGDIPEGYSVSREKKERFSLILESASTNQTSMYLCASRGRGGSEKLFFGSGTQLSVL.

This sequence joins TRBV3-1 (or the pseudogene TRBV3-2) and TRBJ2-7; 7 bases line up with TRBD1. J lost 2 bases, V lost 5 bases, and 6 bases had no gene match. Germline V gene sequence: CDR1 LGHDT, CDR2 YNNKEL (reference sequence). This CDR3 is built from 14 residues. This CDR3 is CASSDPGQPYEQYF. The CDR3, as DNA: TGTGCCAGCAGCGATCCGGGACAGCCCTACGAGCAGTACTTC.

This clone came up many times. This chain connects TRBV5-1 to TRBJ2-3, with 9 bases identical to TRBD2. V shed 4 bases, J shed 2 bases, and the junction held 8 bases outside the gene matches. The CDR3 has 16 residues. Germline CDR1 reads SGHRS; CDR2 reads YFSETQ. The CDR3 reads CASSGRLAEVTDTQYF. The DNA of the CDR3 is TGCGCCAGCAGCGGACGACTAGCGGAGGTCACAGATACGCAGTATTTT.

The gene calls are TRBV20-1 and TRBJ2-3, with TRBD2 matching over 11 bases. Unmatched junction bases numbered 17, after V lost 3 bases and J lost 3 bases. Germline V CDR1 and CDR2: DFQATT, SNEGSKA (reference sequence). This CDR3 is 19 amino acids long. CDR3 protein: CSASGPTSGGPSGTDTQYF. In DNA form, the CDR3 reads TGCAGTGCTAGTGGACCAACTAGCGGGGGCCCCTCGGGGACAGATACGCAGTATTTT.

CDR3 DNA sequence: TGTGCCAGTAGTGGCCTGGGACAGGGGGCTGACTACACCTTC. Its protein product is CASSGLGQGADYTF. V and J are TRBV19 and TRBJ1-2; 12 bases match TRBD1. The CDR3 runs 14 residues. Losses at the gene ends were 5 bases for V and 10 bases for J; bases not matched to a gene: 8. The germline gives CDR1 LNHDA, CDR2 SQIVND (reference sequence).

The gene calls are TRBV23-1 and TRBJ2-1, with TRBD1 as a possible D gene (6 bases). TRBV23-1 is known as an ORF, though its function is uncertain. The CDR3 contains 17 residues. Deletions cut 0 bases from V and 4 bases from J, with 16 bases between. CDR3 region: CASSQSRRDIRYNEQFF. In DNA, the CDR3 is TGCGCCAGCAGTCAATCGCGCCGGGACATCCGGTACAATGAGCAGTTCTTC.

The CDR3: CASSLAGLAGGNEQFF. The CDR3 coding sequence is TGTGCCAGCAGCTTGGCGGGACTAGCGGGGGGCAATGAGCAGTTCTTC. The chain is built from TRBV5-4 and TRBJ2-1; 15 bases align to TRBD2. The V gene's germline CDR1 is SGHNT and CDR2 YYREEE (reference sequence). The CDR3 covers 16 residues. V gave up 0 bases and J gave up 6 bases; unmatched junction bases: 1.

CDR3 nucleotide sequence: TGTGCCAGCTCGGCATCTTCTTATGGCTACACCTTC. Its translation: CASSASSYGYTF. This chain links TRBV18 with TRBJ1-2; D remains ambiguous. This CDR3 region has 12 residues. From germline, CDR1 is KGHSH and CDR2 LQKENI. V was trimmed by 6 bases and J by 5 bases, leaving 10 bases between them.

As DNA, the CDR3 is TGTGCCAGCAGGAGGTCGTCTCTGGGCGAGCAGTACTTC. Translation gives CASRRSSLGEQYF. The gene calls are TRBV2 and TRBJ2-7; D gene uncertain. Germline loops: CDR1 SNHLY, CDR2 FYNNEI. V dropped 6 bases and J dropped 6 bases, with 15 bases sitting between them. The CDR3 runs to 13 residues.

This clone was found once. V and J are TRBV11-2 and TRBJ1-1; unclear D gene. The V end was cut by 1 base, the J end by 1 base, with 7 bases between. CDR1 is SGHAT, CDR2 FQNNGV, per germline. CDR3 size: 14 residues. CDR3 sequence: CASSLVLANTEAFF. The DNA for the CDR3 is TGTGCCAGCAGCTTAGTATTGGCGAACACTGAAGCTTTCTTT.

This chain joins TRBV5-1 and TRBJ2-5; TRBD1 aligns across 11 bases. Germline V gene lookup returns CDR1 SGHRS and CDR2 YFSETQ. Trimming took 7 bases from V and 4 from J; bases not matched to a gene: 6. The CDR3 consists of 14 residues. In DNA, the CDR3 is TGCGCCAGCCGGGGCGGGACAGGGGGAGAGACCCAGTACTTC. It yields the protein CASRGGTGGETQYF.

The CDR3, as DNA: TGTGCCAGCAGAATGACAGGCCGGGGTTACGAGCAGTACTTC. It is translated as CASRMTGRGYEQYF. V gene TRBV6-5 combines with J gene TRBJ2-7; D possibly corresponds to TRBD1 (6 bases). The CDR3 consists of 14 residues. The ends were cut back, 6 bases at V and 4 bases at J, with 16 bases in the middle. In germline, CDR1 is MNHEY, CDR2 SVGAGI.

The chain is built from TRBV9 and TRBJ1-2, with unresolved D. CDR1 and CDR2 from the germline V gene are SGDLS and YYNGEE. V was pared by 6 bases and J by 4 bases, with 7 bases between. The CDR3 has 11 amino acids. CDR3 amino acids: CASTGVYGYTF. CDR3 DNA: TGTGCCAGCACCGGGGTCTATGGCTACACCTTC.

This chain links TRBV5-1 with TRBJ2-1; 7 bases fit TRBD1. CDR3 length: 16 residues. Germline-derived CDR1 and CDR2 are SGHRS and YFSETQ. V trimming: 2 bases; J trimming: 4 bases; junction bases outside the gene matches: 9. The CDR3 DNA sequence: TGCGCCAGCAGCTTTCTTTCGGGACAGTCTTACAATGAGCAGTTCTTC. Its translation is CASSFLSGQSYNEQFF.

J is TRBJ2-3 and V is TRBV9; D might be TRBD2 (6 bases). This CDR3 comprises 16 residues. V dropped 4 bases and J dropped 0 bases, with 15 bases sitting between them. Germline CDR1 and CDR2: SGDLS and YYNGEE. This chain's CDR3 is CASSILRDSSTDTQYF. The CDR3, as DNA: TGTGCCAGCAGCATCCTCCGGGACTCGAGCACAGATACGCAGTATTTT.

The CDR3 DNA sequence: TGTGCCAGCAGCCAAGATAAAGGCCGCCGAAGAACAGGGGATAGGTATGGCTACACCTTC. This gives the protein CASSQDKGRRRTGDRYGYTF. The chain couples TRBV4-2 to TRBJ1-2, with TRBD1 identical over 7 bases. The CDR3 length is 20 residues. The J segment lost 5 bases and the V segment lost 0 bases, leaving 21 bases of the junction unmatched. Germline V lookup: CDR1 LGHNA, CDR2 YNFKEQ.

The chain couples TRBV4-2 to TRBJ2-3; 9 bases are shared with TRBD2. CDR1 is LGHNA, CDR2 YNFKEQ, per germline. CDR3 size: 17 residues. V lost 0 bases, J lost 4 bases, and 8 bases stayed unmatched. The CDR3 sequence: CASSQDWASGVSDTQYF. DNA of the CDR3: TGTGCCAGCAGCCAAGATTGGGCTAGCGGGGTGTCAGATACGCAGTATTTT.

The CDR3 sequence is CASSSLLPRGNTIYF. The CDR3 nucleotides read TGTGCCAGCAGTTCACTCCTTCCGAGGGGAAACACCATATATTTT. The J gene is TRBJ1-3, the V gene TRBV28; D gene uncertain. Germline-derived CDR1 and CDR2 are MDHEN and SYDVKM. This CDR3 has 15 amino acids. V was clipped by 4 bases and J by 4 bases, with 14 bases between them.

The chain combines TRBV7-2 with TRBJ2-6, with 9 bases that match TRBD1. With V trimmed by 1 base and J by 2 bases, 9 bases remained unmatched. Looked up from germline, CDR1 is SGHTA and CDR2 is FQGNSA. The CDR3 contains 19 residues. CDR3 bases: TGTGCCAGCAGCTTAGACGTTGGGACAGGGAAAGCTGGGGCCAACGTCCTGACTTTC. This gives the protein CASSLDVGTGKAGANVLTF.

This chain uses TRBV7-2 with TRBJ2-1; no clear D. Germline CDR1 SGHTA, CDR2 FQGNSA. Trimming left V 2 bases short and J 5 bases short, with 10 bases between. The CDR3 extends over 14 amino acids. DNA of the CDR3: TGTGCCAGCAGCTTATTGAGCCTGGACAATGAGCAGTTCTTC. Translating it yields CASSLLSLDNEQFF.

The chain has TRBV4-2 and TRBJ1-1; D remains ambiguous. Trimming left V 0 bases short and J 8 bases short, with 10 bases between. Germline CDR1 and CDR2: LGHNA and YNFKEQ. CDR3 length: 13 residues. The CDR3 coding sequence is TGTGCCAGCAGCCAAGAATGGGCGGGGGAAGCTTTCTTT. It codes for CASSQEWAGEAFF.

V and J are TRBV9 and TRBJ2-5; 9 nucleotides agree with TRBD2. The CDR3 is made up of 16 amino acids. Germline-derived CDR1 and CDR2 are SGDLS and YYNGEE. V shed 3 bases and J 2 bases; nucleotides not matched to a gene: 8. CDR3: CASSAQSSGGQETQYF. The CDR3 DNA reads TGTGCCAGCAGCGCCCAAAGTAGCGGGGGACAAGAGACCCAGTACTTC.

V is TRBV10-2 and J is TRBJ2-3, with TRBD1 as a possible D gene (6 bases). Germline assignment: CDR1 WSHSY and CDR2 SAAADI. The CDR3 has 15 amino acids. Trimming removed 10 bases from V and 3 bases from J, with 20 bases in between. CDR3 protein: CATLTGMDWTDTQYF. CDR3 DNA: TGCGCCACCCTAACAGGGATGGATTGGACAGATACGCAGTATTTT.

This chain joins TRBV4-3 and TRBJ2-2; TRBD1 matches 9 bases. The trim removed 8 bases at V and 4 bases at J, leaving 5 bases unmatched. The CDR3 runs 14 residues. Germline V gives CDR1 LGHNA, CDR2 YSLEER. The CDR3 region has the DNA TGCGCCAGCTGCCGGGACAGGGCCACCGGGGAGCTGTTTTTT. Amino acid sequence: CASCRDRATGELFF.

This chain connects TRBV5-1 to TRBJ2-7; a possible D gene is TRBD2 (7 bases). The V gene's germline CDR1 is SGHRS and CDR2 YFSETQ. The CDR3 sequence is 15 residues long. Between the trimmed V and J ends, which lost 0 bases and 1 base, there was a span of 11 bases. The CDR3 DNA reads TGCGCCAGCAGCTTGGAGGGGGGGCTTTCCTACGAGCAGTACTTC. Translated, it gives CASSLEGGLSYEQYF.

This chain connects TRBV4-3 to TRBJ1-1; D uncertain. V gave up 4 bases and J gave up 5 bases, with 14 bases separating them. Per the germline V gene, CDR1 is LGHNA and CDR2 is YSLEER. This CDR3 contains 14 residues. CDR3 nucleotide sequence: TGCGCCAGCAGCCGGGCCCACGCAGGAACTGAAGCTTTCTTT. Translation: CASSRAHAGTEAFF.

This clone has only one observation. The chain uses TRBV4-1 and TRBJ2-3, with TRBD2 as a possible D gene (6 bases). V was shortened by 4 bases and J by 2 bases, with 10 bases between the two germline ends. This CDR3 contains 14 residues. Germline loops: CDR1 MGHRA, CDR2 YSYEKL. In nucleotides, the CDR3 is TGCGCCAGCAGCCCAGCTAGCGTCACAGATACGCAGTATTTT. Protein: CASSPASVTDTQYF.

The V and J genes are TRBV4-1 and TRBJ1-5; D is perhaps TRBD1 (5 bases). CDR3 length: 15 residues. V was clipped by 5 bases and J by 7 bases, with 18 bases between them. The germline V gene has CDR1 MGHRA and CDR2 YSYEKL. The CDR3 loop reads CASSYQQESGQPQHF. CDR3 bases: TGCGCCAGCAGCTATCAACAGGAAAGTGGGCAGCCCCAGCATTTT.

The V call is TRBV9, the J call TRBJ2-7; 8 bases line up with TRBD2. Germline assignment: CDR1 SGDLS and CDR2 YYNGEE. The junction had 4 bases not matched to a gene; V was cut back by 3 bases and J by 2 bases. The CDR3 covers 14 residues. CDR3 sequence (DNA): TGTGCCAGCAGCGCCGGGGGGGGTCCCTACGAGCAGTACTTC. Protein: CASSAGGGPYEQYF.